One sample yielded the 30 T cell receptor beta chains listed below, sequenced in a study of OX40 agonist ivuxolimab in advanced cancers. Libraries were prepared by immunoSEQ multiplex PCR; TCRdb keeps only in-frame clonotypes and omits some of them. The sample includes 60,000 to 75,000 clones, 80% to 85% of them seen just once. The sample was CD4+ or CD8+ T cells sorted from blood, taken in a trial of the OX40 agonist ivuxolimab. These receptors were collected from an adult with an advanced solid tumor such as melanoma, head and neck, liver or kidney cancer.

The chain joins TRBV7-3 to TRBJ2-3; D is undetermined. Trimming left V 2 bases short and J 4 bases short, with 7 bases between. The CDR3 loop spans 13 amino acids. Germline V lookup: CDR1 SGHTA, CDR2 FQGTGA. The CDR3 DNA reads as TGTGCCAGCAGCTTATCAAGGGCAGATACGCAGTATTTT. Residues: CASSLSRADTQYF. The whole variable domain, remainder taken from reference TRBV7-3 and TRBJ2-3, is GAGVSQTPSNKVTEKGKYVELRCDPISGHTALYWYRQSLGQGPEFLIYFQGTGAADDSGLPNDRFFAVRPEGSVSTLKIQRTERGDSAVYLCASSLSRADTQYFGPGTRLTVL.

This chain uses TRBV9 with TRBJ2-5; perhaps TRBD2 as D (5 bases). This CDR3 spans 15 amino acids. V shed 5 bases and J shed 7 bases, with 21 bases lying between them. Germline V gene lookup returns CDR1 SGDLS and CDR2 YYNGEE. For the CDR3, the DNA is TGTGCCAGCAGTGCTCGGGGAGATATAAGATCGACCCAGTACTTC. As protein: CASSARGDIRSTQYF. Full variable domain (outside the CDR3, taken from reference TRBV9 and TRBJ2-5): DSGVTQTPKHLITATGQRVTLRCSPRSGDLSVYWYQQSLDQGLQFLIQYYNGEERAKGNILERFSAQQFPDLHSELNLSSLELGDSALYFCASSARGDIRSTQYFGPGTRLLVL.

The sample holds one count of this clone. The CDR3 region has the DNA TGTGCCAGCAGCGTACAGGGGGTTATCAATTCACCCCTCCACTTT. It yields the protein CASSVQGVINSPLHF. This sequence joins TRBV5-4 and TRBJ1-6; TRBD1 aligns across 8 bases. V dropped 4 bases and J dropped 7; count of bases not matched to a gene: 7. Germline CDR1 SGHNT, CDR2 YYREEE (reference sequence). The CDR3 has 15 residues. The full variable domain, its missing parts supplied by reference TRBV5-4 and TRBJ1-6, is ETGVTQSPTHLIKTRGQQVTLRCSSQSGHNTVSWYQQALGQGPQFIFQYYREEENGRGNFPPRFSGLQFPNYSSELNVNALELDDSALYLCASSVQGVINSPLHFGNGTRLTVT.

The CDR3 protein is CASIRQGSSYNEQFF. The CDR3 DNA sequence: TGTGCCAGCATCCGGCAGGGAAGCTCCTACAATGAGCAGTTCTTC. The chain couples TRBV6-6 to TRBJ2-1; a possible D gene is TRBD1 (5 bases). Trimming removed 7 bases at V and 0 bases at J, with 13 bases between. Germline values: CDR1 MNHNY, CDR2 SVGAGI (reference sequence). The CDR3 has 15 amino acids.

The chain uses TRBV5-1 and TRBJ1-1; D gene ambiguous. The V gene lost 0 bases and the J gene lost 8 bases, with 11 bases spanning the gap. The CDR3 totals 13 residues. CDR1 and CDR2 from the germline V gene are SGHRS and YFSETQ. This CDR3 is CASSLVYNSEAFF. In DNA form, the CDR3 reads TGCGCCAGCAGCTTGGTCTATAACAGCGAAGCTTTCTTT.

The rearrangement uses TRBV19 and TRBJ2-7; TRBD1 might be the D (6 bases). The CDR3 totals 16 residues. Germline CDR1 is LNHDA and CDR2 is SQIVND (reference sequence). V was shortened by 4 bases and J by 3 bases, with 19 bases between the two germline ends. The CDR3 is CASSRDKQGQDYEQYF. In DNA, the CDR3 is TGTGCCAGTAGTAGGGATAAGCAGGGGCAGGACTACGAGCAGTACTTC.

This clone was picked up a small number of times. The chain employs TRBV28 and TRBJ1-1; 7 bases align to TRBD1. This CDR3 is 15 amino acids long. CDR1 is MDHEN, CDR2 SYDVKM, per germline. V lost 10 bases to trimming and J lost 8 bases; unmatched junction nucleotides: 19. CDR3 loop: CATTGTDTRGPEAFF. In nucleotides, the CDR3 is TGTGCCACCACCGGGACAGACACCCGAGGGCCAGAAGCTTTCTTT.

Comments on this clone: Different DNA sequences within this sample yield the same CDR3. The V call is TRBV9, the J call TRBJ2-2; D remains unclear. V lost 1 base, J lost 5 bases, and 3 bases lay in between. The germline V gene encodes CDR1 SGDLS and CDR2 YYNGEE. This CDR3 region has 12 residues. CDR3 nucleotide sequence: TGTGCCAGCAGCGTAAGGACCGGGGAGCTGTTTTTT. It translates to CASSVRTGELFF.

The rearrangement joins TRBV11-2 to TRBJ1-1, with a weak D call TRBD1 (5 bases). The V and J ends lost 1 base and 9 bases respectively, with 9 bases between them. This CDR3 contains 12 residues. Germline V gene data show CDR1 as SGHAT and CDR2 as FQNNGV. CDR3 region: CASSLVDSKAFF. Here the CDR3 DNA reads TGTGCCAGCAGCTTAGTCGACAGCAAAGCTTTCTTT.

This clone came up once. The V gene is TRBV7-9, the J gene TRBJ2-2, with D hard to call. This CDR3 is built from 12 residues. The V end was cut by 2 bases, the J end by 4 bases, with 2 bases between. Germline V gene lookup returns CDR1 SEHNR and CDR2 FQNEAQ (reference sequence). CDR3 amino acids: CASSLTTGELFF. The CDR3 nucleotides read TGTGCCAGCAGCTTAACCACCGGGGAGCTGTTTTTT.

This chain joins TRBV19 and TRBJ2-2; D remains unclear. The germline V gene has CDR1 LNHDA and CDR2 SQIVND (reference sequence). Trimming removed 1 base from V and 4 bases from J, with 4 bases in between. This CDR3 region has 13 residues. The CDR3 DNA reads TGTGCCAGTAGTATAGGACCCACCGGGGAGCTGTTTTTT. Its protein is CASSIGPTGELFF.

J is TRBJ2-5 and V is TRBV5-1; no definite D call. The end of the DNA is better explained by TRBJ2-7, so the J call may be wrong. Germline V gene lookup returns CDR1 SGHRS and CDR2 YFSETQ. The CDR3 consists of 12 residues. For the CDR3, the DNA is TGCGCCAGCAGCTTGGGGGGTTACGAGCAGTACTTC. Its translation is CASSLGGYEQYF.

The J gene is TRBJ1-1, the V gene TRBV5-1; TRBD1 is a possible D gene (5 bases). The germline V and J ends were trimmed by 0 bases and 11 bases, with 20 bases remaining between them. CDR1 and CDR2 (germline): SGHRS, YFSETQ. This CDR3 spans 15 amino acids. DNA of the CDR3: TGCGCCAGCAGCTTGGTAACGGGCGGCGAAGGGGCTGCTTTCTTT. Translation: CASSLVTGGEGAAFF.

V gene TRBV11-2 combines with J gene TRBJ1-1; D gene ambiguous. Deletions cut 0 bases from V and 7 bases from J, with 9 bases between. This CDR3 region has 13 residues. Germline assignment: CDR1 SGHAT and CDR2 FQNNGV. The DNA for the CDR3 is TGTGCCAGCAGCTTAGACGCCCAGATTGAAGCTTTCTTT. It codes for CASSLDAQIEAFF. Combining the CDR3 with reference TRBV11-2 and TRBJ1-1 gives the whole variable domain EAGVAQSPRYKIIEKRQSVAFWCNPISGHATLYWYQQILGQGPKLLIQFQNNGVVDDSQLPKDRFSAERLKGVDSTLKIQPAKLEDSAVYLCASSLDAQIEAFFGQGTRLTVV.

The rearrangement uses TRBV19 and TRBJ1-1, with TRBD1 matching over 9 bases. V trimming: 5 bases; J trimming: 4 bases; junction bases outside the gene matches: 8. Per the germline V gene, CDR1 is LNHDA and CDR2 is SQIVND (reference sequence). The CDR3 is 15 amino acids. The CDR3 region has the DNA TGTGCCAGTAGTTCAGAGGACAGGGGAATCACTGAAGCTTTCTTT. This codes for CASSSEDRGITEAFF.

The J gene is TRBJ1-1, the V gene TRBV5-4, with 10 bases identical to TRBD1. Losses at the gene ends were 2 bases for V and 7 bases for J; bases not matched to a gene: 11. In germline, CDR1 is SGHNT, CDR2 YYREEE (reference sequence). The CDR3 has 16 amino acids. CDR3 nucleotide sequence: TGTGCCAGCAGCTTCGGGACAGGGGATGGGTTAAGTGAAGCTTTCTTT. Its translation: CASSFGTGDGLSEAFF.

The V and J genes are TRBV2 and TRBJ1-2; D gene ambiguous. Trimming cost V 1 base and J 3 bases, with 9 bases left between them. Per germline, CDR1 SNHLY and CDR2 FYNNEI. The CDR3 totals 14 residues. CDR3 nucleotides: TGTGCCAGCAGTGAAGGGAGTACGGACTATGGCTACACCTTC. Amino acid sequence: CASSEGSTDYGYTF.

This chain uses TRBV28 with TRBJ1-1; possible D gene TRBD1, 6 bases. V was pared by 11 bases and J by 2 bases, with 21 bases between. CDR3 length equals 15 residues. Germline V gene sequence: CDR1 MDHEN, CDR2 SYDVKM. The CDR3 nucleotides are TGTGCCGTGGAAAACAGGGAGGGGGGAAACACTGAAGCTTTCTTT. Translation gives CAVENREGGNTEAFF.

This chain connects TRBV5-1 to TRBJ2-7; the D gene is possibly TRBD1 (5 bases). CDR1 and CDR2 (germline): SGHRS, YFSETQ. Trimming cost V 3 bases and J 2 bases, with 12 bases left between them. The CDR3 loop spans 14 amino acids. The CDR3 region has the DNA TGCGCCAGCAGCTCCGACAGCTATCCCTACGAGCAGTACTTC. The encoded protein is CASSSDSYPYEQYF. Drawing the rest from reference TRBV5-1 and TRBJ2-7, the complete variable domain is KAGVTQTPRYLIKTRGQQVTLSCSPISGHRSVSWYQQTPGQGLQFLFEYFSETQRNKGNFPGRFSGRQFSNSRSEMNVSTLELGDSALYLCASSSDSYPYEQYFGPGTRLTVT.

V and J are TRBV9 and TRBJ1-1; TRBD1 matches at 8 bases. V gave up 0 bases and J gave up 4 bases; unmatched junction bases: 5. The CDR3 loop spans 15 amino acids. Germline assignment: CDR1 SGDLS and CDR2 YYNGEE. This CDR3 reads CASSVATGGATEAFF. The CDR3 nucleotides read TGTGCCAGCAGCGTAGCAACAGGGGGAGCCACTGAAGCTTTCTTT.

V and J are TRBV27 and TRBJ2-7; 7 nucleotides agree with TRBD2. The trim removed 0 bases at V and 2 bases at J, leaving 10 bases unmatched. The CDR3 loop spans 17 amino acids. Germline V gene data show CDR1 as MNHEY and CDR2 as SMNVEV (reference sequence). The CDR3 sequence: CASSLSGPTLAAYEQYF. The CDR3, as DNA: TGTGCCAGCAGTTTATCGGGCCCCACTCTAGCGGCCTACGAGCAGTACTTC.

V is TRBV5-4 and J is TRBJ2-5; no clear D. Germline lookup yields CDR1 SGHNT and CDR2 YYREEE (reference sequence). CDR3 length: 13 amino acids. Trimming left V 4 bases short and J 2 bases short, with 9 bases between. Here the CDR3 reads CASSRDGQETQYF. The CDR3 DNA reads TGTGCCAGCAGCCGAGACGGACAAGAGACCCAGTACTTC.

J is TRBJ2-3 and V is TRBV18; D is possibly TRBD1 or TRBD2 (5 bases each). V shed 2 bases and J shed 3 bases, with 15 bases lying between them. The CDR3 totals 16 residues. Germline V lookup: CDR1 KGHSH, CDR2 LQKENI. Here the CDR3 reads CASSPFSQGRTDTQYF. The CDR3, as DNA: TGTGCCAGCTCACCATTCAGCCAGGGACGGACAGATACGCAGTATTTT.

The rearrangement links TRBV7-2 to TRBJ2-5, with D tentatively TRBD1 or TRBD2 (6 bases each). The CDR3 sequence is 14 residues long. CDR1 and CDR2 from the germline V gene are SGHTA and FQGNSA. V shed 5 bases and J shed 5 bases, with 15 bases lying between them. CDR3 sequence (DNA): TGTGCCAGCAGCCCCGGGGGCCGGGGGGAGACCCAGTACTTC. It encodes CASSPGGRGETQYF.

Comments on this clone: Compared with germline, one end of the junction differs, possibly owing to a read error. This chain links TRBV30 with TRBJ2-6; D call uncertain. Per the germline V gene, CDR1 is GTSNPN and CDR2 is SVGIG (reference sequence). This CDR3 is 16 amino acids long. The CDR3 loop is CVWTSGPAAGANVLTF. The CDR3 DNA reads TGTGTCTGGACCTCGGGCCCGGCAGCGGGGGCCAACGTCCTGACTTTC.

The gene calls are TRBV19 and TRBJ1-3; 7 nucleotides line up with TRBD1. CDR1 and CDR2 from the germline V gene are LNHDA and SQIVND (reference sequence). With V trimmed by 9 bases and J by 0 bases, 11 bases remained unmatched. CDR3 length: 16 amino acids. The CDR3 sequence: CASRGDSYISGNTIYF. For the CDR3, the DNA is TGTGCCAGCCGGGGGGACAGCTACATCTCTGGAAACACCATATATTTT.

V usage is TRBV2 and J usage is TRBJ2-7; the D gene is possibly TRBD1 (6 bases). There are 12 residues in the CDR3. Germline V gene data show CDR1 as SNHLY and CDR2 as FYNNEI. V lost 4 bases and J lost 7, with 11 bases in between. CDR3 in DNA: TGTGCCAGCAGTGTTGGGGGCCGGGAGCAGTACTTC. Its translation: CASSVGGREQYF.

CDR3 in amino acids: CASSNLGQGGVYEQYF. DNA for the CDR3: TGTGCCAGCAGCAACCTTGGACAGGGCGGGGTCTACGAGCAGTACTTC. The rearrangement uses TRBV11-2 and TRBJ2-7, with 8 bases fitting TRBD1. Germline CDR1 is SGHAT and CDR2 is FQNNGV. V lost 5 bases, J lost 3 bases, and 12 bases stayed unmatched. This CDR3 comprises 16 residues.

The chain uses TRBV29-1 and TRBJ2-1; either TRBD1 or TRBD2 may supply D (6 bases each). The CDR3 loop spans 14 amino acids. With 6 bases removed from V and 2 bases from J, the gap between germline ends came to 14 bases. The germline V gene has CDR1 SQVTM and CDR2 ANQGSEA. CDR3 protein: CSVPRGATYNEQFF. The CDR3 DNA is TGCAGCGTACCAAGGGGGGCCACCTACAATGAGCAGTTCTTC.

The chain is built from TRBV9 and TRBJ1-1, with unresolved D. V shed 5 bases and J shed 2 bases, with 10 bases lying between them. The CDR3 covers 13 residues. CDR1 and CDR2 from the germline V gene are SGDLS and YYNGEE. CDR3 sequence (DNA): TGTGCCAGCAGTGCCGGACCCAACACTGAAGCTTTCTTT. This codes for CASSAGPNTEAFF. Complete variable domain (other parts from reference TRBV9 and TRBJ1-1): DSGVTQTPKHLITATGQRVTLRCSPRSGDLSVYWYQQSLDQGLQFLIQYYNGEERAKGNILERFSAQQFPDLHSELNLSSLELGDSALYFCASSAGPNTEAFFGQGTRLTVV.